What follows are 8 T cell receptor beta chains derived from one specimen sequenced in a study of T cells after yellow fever vaccination. TCRdb re-called the 5' RACE reads through MiXCR, storing one row per CDR3 protein. The sample holds around 400,000 distinct CDR3 sequences, around a tenth seen once. Material: PBMCs, obtained on the day of the first yellow fever vaccination. The receptor source for this set is a man younger than 35 who received the YFV17D yellow fever vaccine.

This clonotype was picked up many times. The genes are TRBV7-3 and TRBJ2-1; a weak D match, TRBD2 (6 bases). This CDR3 contains 14 residues. With 4 bases removed from V and 3 bases from J, the gap between germline ends came to 10 bases. Germline loops: CDR1 SGHTA, CDR2 FQGTGA. CDR3 nucleotides: TGTGCCAGCAGCTGGGACTCCGTCTACAATGAGCAGTTCTTC. It translates to CASSWDSVYNEQFF.

V and J are TRBV6-5 and TRBJ2-3; 7 nucleotides align to TRBD2. Germline V gives CDR1 MNHEY, CDR2 SVGAGI. The CDR3 covers 15 residues. V lost 5 bases and J lost 1; bases outside the gene matches: 6. CDR3: CASSNRGRGTDTQYF. The CDR3 nucleotides are TGTGCCAGCAGTAACCGTGGGAGGGGCACAGATACGCAGTATTTT.

The chain couples TRBV7-2 to TRBJ1-1; D is unclear. Germline V gives CDR1 SGHTA, CDR2 FQGNSA. The V gene lost 7 bases and the J gene lost 7 bases, with 13 bases spanning the gap. The CDR3 is 12 residues long. The CDR3 spells CASNPDWLEAFF. CDR3 DNA: TGTGCCAGCAACCCCGATTGGCTTGAAGCTTTCTTT.

This clonotype appeared a few times. The rearrangement links TRBV4-1 to TRBJ2-3; D unclear. V was pared by 3 bases and J by 1 base, with 11 bases between. The CDR3 contains 15 residues. Germline V CDR1 and CDR2: MGHRA, YSYEKL. In DNA, the CDR3 is TGCGCCAGCAGCCACTCCCCGACCGGCACAGATACGCAGTATTTT. Protein product: CASSHSPTGTDTQYF.

This clonotype was counted only a few times. The gene calls are TRBV21-1 and TRBJ1-2; the D call TRBD1 from the table was never checked on the DNA. TRBV21-1 is reported as a pseudogene. The CDR3 is made up of 16 amino acids. CDR3 coding DNA: TGTGCCAGCAGCAAAAAGGAGGGGGTGGCTAACTATGGCTACACCTTC. Translated, it gives CASSKKEGVANYGYTF.

This sequence joins TRBV9 and TRBJ2-5; TRBD1 agrees at 7 bases. J lost 1 base, V lost 3 bases, and 3 bases had no gene match. The CDR3 covers 14 residues. Germline V gives CDR1 SGDLS, CDR2 YYNGEE. CDR3: CASSAGTVQETQYF. The CDR3 DNA reads TGTGCCAGCAGCGCAGGGACAGTCCAAGAGACCCAGTACTTC.

The rearrangement links TRBV4-1 to TRBJ1-4; D might be TRBD1 (5 bases). The CDR3 runs to 14 residues. The germline V gene encodes CDR1 MGHRA and CDR2 YSYEKL. V gave up 3 bases and J gave up 5 bases, with 10 bases separating them. The CDR3 region is CASSQGTGNEKLFF. The CDR3 coding sequence is TGCGCCAGCAGCCAGGGAACAGGCAATGAAAAACTGTTTTTT.

This clonotype was detected only a few times. The chain couples TRBV10-3 to TRBJ1-1; no clear D gene. Germline V gene sequence: CDR1 ENHRY, CDR2 SYGVKD. The CDR3 is made up of 14 amino acids. Trimming shortened V by 3 bases and J by 1 base, and 9 bases separated the two germline ends. CDR3 residues: CAISDPLPNTEAFF. Here the CDR3 DNA reads TGTGCCATCAGTGACCCCCTTCCGAACACTGAAGCTTTCTTT.